This is a list of T cell receptor beta chains from one sample in a study of shared clonotypes between healthy human individuals. Here immunoSEQ multiplex PCR was the method, and the copy in TCRdb shows in-frame clones only, minus some. The repertoire has over 1.4 million clones, more than 95% of them found once; the top ten carry 1% to 1.5%. Sequenced sample: naive CD4+ T cells sorted from blood. These receptors were taken from a man aged 25-45 years in good health. Each CDR3 is given with its conserved first and last residue. D genes are given only for firm matches. Clone size, where shown, is once, few, many, or a class for clones that have expanded.

J gene | V gene | clone size | D gene | CDR3 protein | CDR3 DNA
TRBJ1-1 | TRBV5-6 | - | - | CASSLRAAEAFF | TGTGCCAGCAGCTTGAGGGCGGCTGAAGCTTTCTTT
TRBJ1-5 | TRBV2 | - | - | CASRARGIGNQPQHF | TGTGCCAGCAGGGCTCGAGGGATTGGGAATCAGCCCCAGCATTTT
TRBJ2-1 | TRBV9 | - | - | CASSVEGLGHEQFF | TGTGCCAGCAGCGTAGAAGGTCTGGGCCATGAGCAGTTCTTC
TRBJ1-2 | TRBV5-1 | - | - | CASSLDSPNYGYTF | TGCGCCAGCAGCTTGGACAGTCCTAACTATGGCTACACCTTC
TRBJ2-3 | TRBV7-2 | - | - | CASSQKGKGRGRTDTQYF | TGTGCCAGCAGCCAAAAAGGCAAGGGCAGGGGACGCACAGATACGCAGTATTTT
TRBJ2-3 | TRBV5-1 | - | - | CASRNRVEDTDTQYF | TGCGCCAGCAGGAACAGGGTAGAGGACACAGATACGCAGTATTTT
TRBJ2-7 | TRBV6-5 | - | - | CASSTDLTYEQYF | TGTGCCAGCTCGACTGACCTAACCTACGAGCAGTACTTC
TRBJ1-5 | TRBV6-1 | - | - | CASTRDLSNQPQHF | TGTGCCAGCACCAGGGATCTGAGCAATCAGCCCCAGCATTTT
TRBJ1-5 | TRBV28 | - | - | CASSPQVGGQPQHF | TGTGCCAGCAGTCCCCAAGTCGGGGGTCAGCCCCAGCATTTT
TRBJ2-1 | TRBV5-1 | once | TRBD1 | CASSLVSLGTGGNNEQFF | TGCGCCAGCAGCTTGGTTAGTTTGGGGACAGGGGGAAACAATGAGCAGTTCTTC
TRBJ2-2 | TRBV11-2 | once | TRBD2 | CASSFGLAGGGGELFF | TGTGCCAGCAGCTTTGGACTAGCGGGAGGAGGCGGGGAGCTGTTTTTT
TRBJ1-1 | TRBV19 | - | - | CASSIRDTLDTEAFF | TGTGCCAGTAGTATCCGGGACACCTTGGACACTGAAGCTTTCTTT
TRBJ1-4 | TRBV5-1 | - | - | CASSRGGENEKLFF | TGCGCCAGCAGCCGAGGAGGGGAGAATGAAAAACTGTTTTTT
TRBJ2-1 | TRBV7-9 | - | TRBD2 | CASSPTYRAGAYNEQFF | TGTGCCAGCAGCCCCACGTATAGGGCGGGAGCTTACAATGAGCAGTTCTTC
TRBJ1-4 | TRBV4-2 | - | - | CASSQAMGFEEKLFF | TGTGCCAGCAGCCAAGCTATGGGTTTTGAAGAAAAACTGTTTTTT
TRBJ1-4 | TRBV11-2 | - | - | CASSALTNEKLFF | TGTGCCAGTTCAGCCCTAACTAATGAAAAACTGTTTTTT
TRBJ1-1 | TRBV6-5 | - | - | CASSYSRNTEAFF | TGTGCCAGCAGTTACTCCAGGAACACTGAAGCTTTCTTT
TRBJ1-2 | TRBV30 | once | - | CAWSVRTGIGGYTF | TGTGCCTGGAGTGTACGTACGGGTATCGGAGGCTACACCTTC
TRBJ1-4 | TRBV29-1 | - | TRBD1 | CSVVAGTGSEKLFF | TGCAGCGTTGTCGCAGGGACAGGGAGCGAAAAACTGTTTTTT
TRBJ2-1 | TRBV27 | - | TRBD2 | CASSLASLAGLYNEQFF | TGTGCCAGCAGTTTAGCCTCCCTAGCGGGCCTATACAATGAGCAGTTCTTC
TRBJ2-2 | TRBV5-1 | - | - | CASSPALGRTGELFF | TGCGCCAGCAGCCCTGCACTTGGAAGGACCGGGGAGCTGTTTTTT
TRBJ1-5 | TRBV5-1 | - | - | CASSPQGTNQPQHF | TGCGCCAGCAGCCCCCAGGGGACCAATCAGCCCCAGCATTTT
TRBJ2-7 | TRBV4-1 | once | TRBD1 | CASSRRDRSYEQYF | TGCGCCAGCAGCCGCCGGGACAGAAGCTACGAGCAGTACTTC
TRBJ2-1 | TRBV28 | - | - | CASTGGPNNEQFF | TGTGCCAGCACAGGGGGGCCTAACAATGAGCAGTTCTTC
TRBJ1-2 | TRBV20-1 | - | - | CSARALRGYTF | TGCAGTGCTAGAGCCCTTAGGGGCTACACCTTC
TRBJ2-2 | TRBV19 | - | - | CASSIRRNTGELFF | TGTGCCAGTAGTATAAGAAGGAACACCGGGGAGCTGTTTTTT
TRBJ2-7 | TRBV4-1 | - | - | CASSQGQVVYEQYF | TGCGCCAGCAGCCAAGGTCAGGTAGTCTACGAGCAGTACTTC
TRBJ2-7 | TRBV28 | once | - | CASSGLVGEQYF | TGTGCCAGCAGTGGTTTGGTCGGCGAGCAGTACTTC
TRBJ2-5 | TRBV5-1 | - | TRBD2 | CASSKNPGLAITQYF | TGCGCCAGCAGCAAAAATCCGGGACTAGCGATCACCCAGTACTTC
TRBJ2-7 | TRBV29-1 | - | TRBD1 | CSVEPGQGSYEQYF | TGCAGCGTTGAACCGGGACAGGGGTCCTACGAGCAGTACTTC
TRBJ2-1 | TRBV5-1 | - | TRBD2 | CASSFYLAGVSGLTHNEQFF | TGCGCCAGCAGCTTCTATTTAGCGGGAGTAAGCGGGTTGACTCACAATGAGCAGTTCTTC
TRBJ2-5 | TRBV6-1 | - | TRBD2 | CASSERLAGGGEETQYF | TGTGCCAGCAGTGAACGACTAGCGGGAGGCGGGGAAGAGACCCAGTACTTC
TRBJ2-2 | TRBV29-1 | - | TRBD1 | CSVEATDRRRTTGELFF | TGCAGCGTTGAGGCTACGGACAGGAGGAGGACCACCGGGGAGCTGTTTTTT
TRBJ2-2 | TRBV11-2 | - | - | CASSLVMGKNTGELFF | TGTGCCAGCAGCTTAGTAATGGGAAAGAACACCGGGGAGCTGTTTTTT
TRBJ2-5 | TRBV7-7 | - | TRBD2 | CASSPTGLAFQETQYF | TGTGCTAGCAGCCCTACGGGACTAGCTTTTCAAGAGACCCAGTACTTC
TRBJ2-7 | TRBV5-8 | - | - | CASSFTRDHEQYF | TGTGCCAGCAGCTTCACCAGGGACCACGAGCAGTACTTC
TRBJ2-1 | TRBV20-1 | few | - | CSARDNEQFF | TGCAGTGCTCGGGACAATGAGCAGTTCTTC
TRBJ2-3 | TRBV18 | - | - | CASSPTSAADTQYF | TGTGCCAGCTCACCGACGAGCGCGGCAGATACGCAGTATTTT
TRBJ1-2 | TRBV28 | - | TRBD1 | CASRGDREYGYTF | TGTGCCAGCAGAGGGGACAGGGAATATGGCTACACCTTC
TRBJ1-1 | TRBV4-3 | - | - | CASSQGVNTEAFF | TGCGCCAGCAGCCAAGGGGTCAATACTGAAGCTTTCTTT
TRBJ2-7 | TRBV10-3 | - | TRBD2 | CAISDGLAGVEQYF | TGTGCCATCAGTGACGGGCTAGCGGGTGTCGAGCAGTACTTC
TRBJ2-3 | TRBV11-2 | - | - | CAILSGYPRSTDTQYF | TGTGCCATTCTTAGCGGATACCCCCGAAGCACAGATACGCAGTATTTT
TRBJ1-3 | TRBV7-9 | - | TRBD1 | CASSSLAATGGGGNTIYF | TGTGCCAGCAGCTCGTTGGCCGCGACAGGGGGCGGAGGAAACACCATATATTTT
TRBJ1-3 | TRBV18 | - | - | CASSQLRGSASNTIYF | TGTGCCAGCTCACAGTTGCGGGGTTCGGCTTCAAACACCATATATTTT
TRBJ2-7 | TRBV7-9 | - | TRBD1 | CASNPPGQGSHEQYF | TGTGCCAGCAACCCGCCGGGACAGGGGTCCCACGAGCAGTACTTC
TRBJ2-7 | TRBV18 | - | TRBD2 | CASSPRLAGDYYEQYF | TGTGCCAGCTCACCTCGACTAGCGGGAGATTACTACGAGCAGTACTTC
TRBJ2-1 | TRBV5-4 | - | - | CASSLAKTSNEQFF | TGTGCCAGCAGCTTGGCGAAGACCTCTAATGAGCAGTTCTTC
TRBJ2-7 | TRBV9 | - | - | CASSPRGVTYEQYF | TGTGCCAGCAGCCCACGTGGGGTAACCTACGAGCAGTACTTC
TRBJ2-7 | TRBV7-9 | - | - | CASSLSAGRGSYEQYF | TGTGCCAGCAGCTTAAGTGCGGGCCGGGGGTCCTACGAGCAGTACTTC
TRBJ2-1 | TRBV27 | - | - | CASSSHGSYNEQFF | TGTGCCAGCAGTTCCCACGGCTCCTACAATGAGCAGTTCTTC
TRBJ2-3 | TRBV19 | - | - | CASKLSPSTDTQYF | TGTGCCAGTAAACTATCCCCTAGCACAGATACGCAGTATTTT
TRBJ2-2 | TRBV18 | - | TRBD1 | CASSPPNRGLGTGELFF | TGTGCCAGCTCACCACCGAACAGGGGGCTAGGTACCGGGGAGCTGTTTTTT
TRBJ2-1 | TRBV7-8 | - | - | CASSPFRTSSYNEQFF | TGTGCCAGCAGTCCGTTCCGGACGAGCTCCTACAATGAGCAGTTCTTC
TRBJ2-3 | TRBV11-3 | - | - | CASSLGRGADTQYF | TGTGCCAGCAGCCTAGGGAGGGGGGCAGATACGCAGTATTTT
TRBJ2-3 | TRBV18 | - | - | CASSPLPGLSIPLDTQYF | TGTGCCAGCTCACCACTCCCTGGGCTCTCGATACCGCTAGATACGCAGTATTTT
TRBJ2-2 | TRBV10-1 | - | - | CASSKTANTGELFF | TGCGCCAGCAGTAAGACAGCTAACACCGGGGAGCTGTTTTTT